This TCR beta chain was recovered during a study of T-cell reconstitution after alpha-beta-depleted transplantation in children (dated by TCRdb to 2015 to 2016). Turning to the overall study: Using TCR repertoire profiling, the study followed T-cell immune reconstitution in a quantitative way in children after TCRalphabeta/CD19-depleted allogeneic hematopoietic cell transplantation.

The study at large found these results: Over the following months the frequencies of hyperexpanded clones went down, and after one year T-cell counts and TCRbeta diversity were mostly credited to newly produced T cells. In some patients, the high TCRbeta diversity seen at day 60 was put down to recipient T cells and intrathymic progenitors that had survived conditioning. The apparently early alphabetaT-cell count recovery about two months after transplant was reportedly dependent on only several hundred rapidly expanded clones derived from non-depleted graft cells.

With respect to this clonotype: It lacks a known antigen. No base quality information exists; no much larger clone differs at one position.

Taken with the paper, the label for treatment or condition translates to: allogeneic hematopoietic cell transplantation with graft depleted of TCRalphabeta T cells and CD19 B cells. Transplant recipients were children who received TCRalphabeta/CD19-depleted allogeneic hematopoietic cell grafts. Relative to germline, V is 2 bases shorter and J is 4 bases shorter, with 12 bases between their ends. The CDR3 has 14 amino acids, counting the end cysteine and phenylalanine. Kept here is only the CDR3 DNA, which spans 42 bases and is read in frame from base 1. From the germline V gene, CDR1 is SGDLS and CDR2 is YYNGEE. To prepare the library, PCR was applied. The run used an Illumina HiSeq 2500. Molecular barcoding was employed in the preparation of TCR libraries, with unique molecular identifiers being used to normalize TCRbeta repertoire quantification. The public sequencing data were trimmed at Q25 with fastp and processed into clonotypes with MiXCR by TCRdb, which kept only in-frame beta chains. Rows with one shared CDR3 protein collapse into an entry with the most common genes and DNA. For this sample there are about 170,000 distinct CDR3 sequences; 8.5% to 14% appear just once. Of the sample, less than 15% falls within the top ten clones.

Here the sequenced sample was PBMCs, taken before TCRalphabeta/CD19-depleted stem cell transplant. This TCR was recovered from a boy aged 2 to 10 with acute myeloid leukemia, due to receive a stem cell transplant. Rearrangement joined TRBV9 to TRBJ1-1; the D gene is not confidently resolved. The DNA sequence is as follows: TGTGCCAGCAGCGTTTCCAGTCAAGGCACTGAAGCTTTCTTT. Translated, it reads CASSVSSQGTEAFF.